Below, 25 T cell receptor beta chains from the same sample are listed, as sequenced in a study of T cell responses to AZD1222 COVID-19 vaccine. TCRdb keeps only in-frame clones here, not all; method: immunoSEQ multiplex PCR. The data contain more than 95,000 clones, 85% to 90% of them singletons. The source was peripheral blood, collected on day 0 of AZD1222 vaccination. The receptors were sampled from an adult in good health.

This clone turned up a few times. J is TRBJ2-1 and V is TRBV7-3; the D is unclear. The CDR3 is made up of 13 amino acids. The V gene lost 2 bases and the J gene lost 6 bases, with 8 bases spanning the gap. The germline V gene has CDR1 SGHTA and CDR2 FQGTGA. CDR3: CASSLATTNEQFF. The CDR3 DNA sequence: TGTGCCAGCAGCTTAGCGACGACCAATGAGCAGTTCTTC. The variable domain in full, completed from reference TRBV7-3 and TRBJ2-1, reads GAGVSQTPSNKVTEKGKYVELRCDPISGHTALYWYRQSLGQGPEFLIYFQGTGAADDSGLPNDRFFAVRPEGSVSTLKIQRTERGDSAVYLCASSLATTNEQFFGPGTRLTVL.

DNA of the CDR3: TGTGCCACCGAAGGGGGGATTTACAATGAGCAGTTCTTC. It is translated as CATEGGIYNEQFF. The V gene is TRBV6-5, the J gene TRBJ2-1; either TRBD1 or TRBD2 may fit D (6 bases each). V lost 10 bases to trimming and J lost 4 bases, with 14 bases between them. The CDR3 is made up of 13 amino acids. The germline V gene has CDR1 MNHEY and CDR2 SVGAGI.

The V call is TRBV5-6, the J call TRBJ2-7; D might be TRBD1 (5 bases). The germline V gene encodes CDR1 SGHDT and CDR2 YYEEEE. V was clipped by 4 bases and J by 0 bases, with 11 bases between them. CDR3 length equals 14 residues. The CDR3 spells CASSPQASSYEQYF. CDR3 in DNA: TGTGCCAGCAGCCCACAGGCCAGCTCCTACGAGCAGTACTTC.

In its sample, this clone was seen a few times. The V call is TRBV18, the J call TRBJ2-2; maybe TRBD1 (6 bases). The CDR3 runs 14 residues. The V gene lost 3 bases and the J gene lost 5 bases, with 10 bases spanning the gap. Per germline, CDR1 KGHSH and CDR2 LQKENI. The CDR3 sequence is CASSPGTYTGELFF. CDR3 in DNA: TGTGCCAGCTCACCGGGGACATATACCGGGGAGCTGTTTTTT. The variable domain in full, completed from reference TRBV18 and TRBJ2-2, reads NAGVMQNPRHLVRRRGQEARLRCSPMKGHSHVYWYRQLPEEGLKFMVYLQKENIIDESGMPKERFSAEFPKEGPSILRIQQVVRGDSAAYFCASSPGTYTGELFFGEGSRLTVL.

The CDR3 sequence: CASSSSSGEKLFF. In DNA form, the CDR3 reads TGCGCCAGCAGCTCTTCAAGCGGGGAAAAACTGTTTTTT. V gene TRBV5-1 combines with J gene TRBJ1-4; no firm D call. Between the trimmed V and J ends, which lost 3 bases and 8 bases, there was a span of 11 bases. The CDR3 contains 13 residues. Per germline, CDR1 SGHRS and CDR2 YFSETQ.

The chain is built from TRBV10-2 and TRBJ2-7; D assignment may be TRBD1 or TRBD2 (5 bases each). The ends were cut back, 7 bases at V and 6 bases at J, with 16 bases in the middle. In germline, CDR1 is WSHSY, CDR2 SAAADI. The CDR3 consists of 13 residues. CDR3 bases: TGCGCCAGCACCCGATCTGAGGGGTCCGAGCAGTACTTC. As protein: CASTRSEGSEQYF.

This rearrangement joins TRBV19 to TRBJ1-1; D gene unclear. The germline gives CDR1 LNHDA, CDR2 SQIVND (reference sequence). This CDR3 comprises 12 residues. V lost 7 bases and J lost 1, with 7 bases in between. CDR3 DNA: TGTGCCAGTATATTGGGGAACACTGAAGCTTTCTTT. Its protein is CASILGNTEAFF.

As for this clone: This CDR3 is also generated by other DNA sequences in the sample. The V call is TRBV19, the J call TRBJ1-3; D unresolved. V dropped 4 bases and J dropped 3 bases, with 7 bases sitting between them. Germline CDR1 LNHDA, CDR2 SQIVND (reference sequence). There are 13 residues in the CDR3. The CDR3, as DNA: TGTGCCAGTAGTACAGGAGGTGGAAACACCATATATTTT. It translates to CASSTGGGNTIYF.

About this clone itself: Within the sample, other DNA sequences also encode this same CDR3. The chain combines TRBV5-1 with TRBJ1-1; D is uncertain. The CDR3 sequence is 14 residues long. Trimming stripped 0 bases from V and 1 base from J, with 7 bases between. The germline CDR1 and CDR2 sequences are SGHRS and YFSETQ. The CDR3 sequence is CASSLEAGNTEAFF. Written as DNA, the CDR3 is TGCGCCAGCAGCTTGGAGGCCGGGAACACTGAAGCTTTCTTT.

V gene TRBV3-1 (or the pseudogene TRBV3-2) combines with J gene TRBJ1-6; D possibly corresponds to TRBD1 (5 bases). Germline CDR1 reads LGHDT; CDR2 reads YNNKEL (reference sequence). The V gene lost 3 bases and the J gene lost 7 bases, with 13 bases spanning the gap. This CDR3 is built from 15 residues. CDR3: CASSHTGTENSPLHF. The CDR3 region has the DNA TGTGCCAGCAGCCATACCGGGACTGAGAATTCACCCCTCCACTTT.

The CDR3 DNA reads TGCAGTGCTACTGACAGTTCTAACTATGGCTACACCTTC. It is translated as CSATDSSNYGYTF. The chain carries TRBV20-1 and TRBJ1-2; tentatively, D is TRBD1 (5 bases). There are 13 residues in the CDR3. V lost 4 bases to trimming and J lost 0 bases, with 9 bases between them. Germline values: CDR1 DFQATT, CDR2 SNEGSKA (reference sequence).

V is TRBV14 and J is TRBJ2-3; tentatively, D is TRBD2 (5 bases). V was pared by 3 bases and J by 3 bases, with 16 bases between. CDR3 length: 16 amino acids. Germline CDR1 SGHDN, CDR2 FVKESK. CDR3 loop: CASSQDYLASTDTQYF. The CDR3 region has the DNA TGTGCCAGCAGCCAGGATTACCTAGCATCGACAGATACGCAGTATTTT.

The chain employs TRBV3-1 (or the pseudogene TRBV3-2) and TRBJ1-6; TRBD1 aligns across 8 bases. The germline CDR1 and CDR2 sequences are LGHDT and YNNKEL (reference sequence). V dropped 4 bases and J dropped 7; count of bases not matched to a gene: 3. The CDR3 runs to 14 residues. For the CDR3, the DNA is TGTGCCAGCAGCCCAGGGGGCGCGAATTCACCCCTCCACTTT. Translated: CASSPGGANSPLHF.

The chain employs TRBV5-1 and TRBJ1-2, with D possibly matching TRBD1 (6 bases). Germline values: CDR1 SGHRS, CDR2 YFSETQ. This CDR3 has 16 amino acids. V was trimmed by 0 bases and J by 4 bases, leaving 16 bases between them. The CDR3 loop is CASSLDGGQHVYGYTF. CDR3 DNA: TGCGCCAGCAGCTTGGACGGTGGACAGCACGTCTATGGCTACACCTTC.

The CDR3 protein is CASRDNEQFF. DNA of the CDR3: TGTGCCAGCAGGGACAATGAGCAGTTCTTC. The gene calls are TRBV7-2 and TRBJ2-1; D is uncertain. This CDR3 spans 10 amino acids. The germline CDR1 and CDR2 sequences are SGHTA and FQGNSA. The ends were cut back, 6 bases at V and 5 bases at J, with 2 bases in the middle.

The V call is TRBV27, the J call TRBJ1-2, with a weak D call TRBD1 (6 bases). V shed 2 bases and J shed 5 bases, with 12 bases lying between them. There are 14 residues in the CDR3. Germline V gene data show CDR1 as MNHEY and CDR2 as SMNVEV (reference sequence). As DNA, the CDR3 is TGTGCCAGCAGTTTAGAAGGGACAAGGTATGGCTACACCTTC. It specifies CASSLEGTRYGYTF.

This sequence joins TRBV29-1 and TRBJ2-5, with TRBD2 identical over 8 bases. The length of the CDR3 is 15 residues. Germline CDR1 is SQVTM and CDR2 is ANQGSEA. Losses at the gene ends were 7 bases for V and 6 bases for J; bases not matched to a gene: 16. CDR3 protein: CSAVLAGRNPQTQYF. The CDR3 nucleotides read TGCAGCGCAGTATTAGCGGGACGCAACCCACAGACCCAGTACTTC. The whole variable domain, filled in from reference TRBV29-1 and TRBJ2-5, reads SAVISQKPSRDICQRGTSLTIQCQVDSQVTMMFWYRQQPGQSLTLIATANQGSEATYESGFVIDKFPISRPNLTFSTLTVSNMSPEDSSIYLCSAVLAGRNPQTQYFGPGTRLLVL.

This clone was counted a single time. The V gene is TRBV3-1 (or the pseudogene TRBV3-2), the J gene TRBJ1-2; maybe TRBD1 (5 bases). The CDR3 consists of 14 residues. V shed 0 bases and J shed 8 bases, with 13 bases lying between them. CDR1 is LGHDT, CDR2 YNNKEL, per germline (reference sequence). CDR3 sequence (DNA): TGTGCCAGCAGCCAAGATCAGGGATTGCGAGGCTACACCTTC. Protein sequence: CASSQDQGLRGYTF.

V gene TRBV27 combines with J gene TRBJ1-5; D gene ambiguous. The CDR3 consists of 13 residues. CDR1 is MNHEY and CDR2 is SMNVEV in the germline V gene (reference sequence). Trimming shortened V by 0 bases and J by 5 bases, and 5 bases separated the two germline ends. CDR3 protein: CASSLSGDQPQHF. DNA for the CDR3: TGTGCCAGCAGTTTATCTGGGGATCAGCCCCAGCATTTT.

This sequence joins TRBV19 and TRBJ2-1, with TRBD2 matching 12 bases. J gave up 6 bases and V 3 bases, and 0 bases lay outside the gene matches. CDR1 and CDR2 from the germline V gene are LNHDA and SQIVND (reference sequence). The CDR3 has 14 residues. The CDR3 spells CASSMTSGSNEQFF. CDR3 bases: TGTGCCAGTAGTATGACTAGCGGGAGCAATGAGCAGTTCTTC.

This clone has a single count. The CDR3 reads CASTQPPGGGYTF. The CDR3 nucleotides read TGTGCCAGCACCCAACCACCAGGGGGCGGCTACACCTTC. The chain links TRBV6-5 to TRBJ1-2; 8 bases are shared with TRBD1. The CDR3 runs 13 residues. Germline assignment: CDR1 MNHEY and CDR2 SVGAGI. With V trimmed by 7 bases and J by 8 bases, 9 bases remained unmatched.

J is TRBJ1-5 and V is TRBV19; D is ambiguous. Germline V gene sequence: CDR1 LNHDA, CDR2 SQIVND (reference sequence). The ends were cut back, 4 bases at V and 0 bases at J, with 10 bases in the middle. The CDR3 runs to 15 residues. In DNA form, the CDR3 reads TGTGCCAGTAGTAGAGGGCAGATTAGCAATCAGCCCCAGCATTTT. Translating it yields CASSRGQISNQPQHF.

This chain uses TRBV9 with TRBJ1-2; D remains unclear. CDR3 length: 14 amino acids. V lost 5 bases to trimming and J lost 2 bases, with 13 bases between them. Germline V CDR1 and CDR2: SGDLS, YYNGEE. The CDR3: CASRRYGENYGYTF. The CDR3 DNA is TGTGCCAGCAGACGATACGGGGAGAACTATGGCTACACCTTC. The complete variable domain, with remaining parts taken from reference TRBV9 and TRBJ1-2, reads DSGVTQTPKHLITATGQRVTLRCSPRSGDLSVYWYQQSLDQGLQFLIQYYNGEERAKGNILERFSAQQFPDLHSELNLSSLELGDSALYFCASRRYGENYGYTFGSGTRLTVV.

The chain combines TRBV6-1 with TRBJ1-6; D perhaps matches TRBD1 (5 bases). CDR1 is MNHNS, CDR2 SASEGT, per germline. The V end lost 3 bases, the J end lost 9 bases, and 18 bases lay between the germline ends. There are 16 residues in the CDR3. The CDR3 protein is CASSDYGALGGSPLHF. Here the CDR3 DNA reads TGTGCCAGCAGTGATTATGGGGCCCTGGGGGGTTCACCCCTCCACTTT.

The rearrangement uses TRBV7-3 and TRBJ2-3, with 15 positions matching TRBD2. CDR1 and CDR2 (germline): SGHTA, FQGTGA. V shed 2 bases, J shed 6 bases, and the junction held 3 bases outside the gene matches. The CDR3 consists of 16 residues. The CDR3 sequence: CASSLGLAGGLDTQYF. CDR3 DNA: TGTGCCAGCAGCTTAGGACTAGCGGGAGGGTTGGATACGCAGTATTTT.